This is a list of T cell receptor beta chains from one sample in a study of early T cells in non-severe SARS-CoV-2 infection. TCRdb re-called the 5' RACE reads with MiXCR, one entry per CDR3 protein. The sample lists 80,000 to 100,000 distinct CDR3 sequences, 9.5% to 12% occurring once. The sample in question was whole blood, obtained at baseline. These receptors all come from an adult who was a healthcare worker with PCR-confirmed SARS-CoV-2 infection or an uninfected control (not recorded which). CDR3s include the opening cysteine and the closing phenylalanine or tryptophan. Fields, in order: clone size, J gene, V gene, D gene, CDR3 DNA, CDR3 protein. The D gene is left open where the match is weak. Only part of the rows carry a size: once, few, many, or a class if the clone is expanded.

>few|TRBJ2-1|TRBV7-6|-
TGTGCCAGCAGCTTAGAGGGCGGCACAATTTTGTTCTTC
CASSLEGGTILFF
>many|TRBJ2-7|TRBV6-5|TRBD1
TGTGCCAGCAGCAAGTGGACAGGGGGAAGGTACGAGCAGTACTTC
CASSKWTGGRYEQYF
>many|TRBJ1-6|TRBV7-9|-
TGTGCCAGCAGCTTAGACGTGGGGGCCCCCGAGGATTCACCCCTCCACTTT
CASSLDVGAPEDSPLHF
>many|TRBJ2-1|TRBV20-1|-
TGCAGTGCCCGGACGGATTACAATGAGCAGTTCTTC
CSARTDYNEQFF
>many|TRBJ2-7|TRBV7-6|-
TGTGCCAGCAGCAAAGGGGAGTCCTACGAGCAGTACTTC
CASSKGESYEQYF
>-|TRBJ1-1|TRBV20-1|TRBD1
TGCAGTCCCACCTGGGACAGTAGTATGAACACTGAAGCTTTCTTT
CSPTWDSSMNTEAFF
>-|TRBJ2-3|TRBV20-1|-
TGCAGTGCTAGAGATCGTCCAGATACGCAGTATTTT
CSARDRPDTQYF
>-|TRBJ2-2|TRBV4-1|TRBD1
TGCGCCAGCAGGCGGACAGGGGCGAACACCGGGGAGCTGTTTTTT
CASRRTGANTGELFF
>-|TRBJ2-1|TRBV28|-
TGTGCCAGCAGTTTTGGAGTTGGTGAGCAGTTCTTC
CASSFGVGEQFF
>-|TRBJ2-5|TRBV4-1|TRBD1
TGCGCCAGCAGCCGTCGACAGGGTTTGGAGACCCAGTACTTC
CASSRRQGLETQYF
>-|TRBJ2-7|TRBV29-1|-
TGCAGCGTGATAAAGGGGGAGCAGTACTTC
CSVIKGEQYF
>-|TRBJ2-2|TRBV7-9|-
TGTGCCAGCAGCTTAGAGCGGGTTCAGACCGGGGAGCTGTTTTTT
CASSLERVQTGELFF
>-|TRBJ2-7|TRBV28|-
TGTGCCAGCAGTCCGGGGGCTAGCGGCTACGAGCAGTACTTC
CASSPGASGYEQYF
>once|TRBJ2-1|TRBV12-3/TRBV12-4|-
TGTGCCAGCAGCCCCTCCGGTTCTCCTAGGTACAATGAGCAGTTCTTC
CASSPSGSPRYNEQFF
>many|TRBJ2-1|TRBV24-1|TRBD2
TGTGCCACCAGTGATCGACGAGGGACTAGCGGGACTCTCTCCTACAATGAGCAGTTCTTC
CATSDRRGTSGTLSYNEQFF
>few|TRBJ2-5|TRBV29-1|TRBD2
TGCAGCGGCGGGACTAGAAAAGAGACCCAGTACTTC
CSGGTRKETQYF
>few|TRBJ2-7|TRBV14|-
TGTGCCAGCAGCAATACAGGGTTACTGTACTTC
CASSNTGLLYF
>-|TRBJ2-3|TRBV7-2|TRBD1
TGTGCCAGCAGCCCTAGCAGGGACAGTAAGCAGTATTTT
CASSPSRDSKQYF
>many|TRBJ1-2|TRBV19|TRBD1
TGTGCCAGCGGACAGGGGGAAGACTATGGCTACACCTTC
CASGQGEDYGYTF
>many|TRBJ2-1|TRBV24-1|-
TGTGCCACCAGTGATTTCGGAGAGCAGTTCTTC
CATSDFGEQFF
>few|TRBJ2-7|TRBV20-1|TRBD1
TGCAGTGCTAGAGAGAGAGGGGGCTTCAGCTCCTACGAGCAGTACTTC
CSARERGGFSSYEQYF
>many|TRBJ1-4|TRBV7-9|-
TGTGCCAGCAGCTTAACTAATGAAAAACTGTTTTTT
CASSLTNEKLFF
>few|TRBJ2-4|TRBV12-3/TRBV12-4|TRBD1
TGTGCCAGCAGTCCTCTCTCAACAGGGGGCGCAAACATTCAGTACTTC
CASSPLSTGGANIQYF
>-|TRBJ2-1|TRBV5-4|TRBD1
TGTGCCAGCAGCCCGGGGACAGGGGGCAGGTCTAACAATGAGCAGTTCTTC
CASSPGTGGRSNNEQFF
>-|TRBJ2-7|TRBV20-1|-
TGCAGTGCTAGAGATATGGCAGGCTCTCCCTACGAGCAGTACTTC
CSARDMAGSPYEQYF
>few|TRBJ2-5|TRBV29-1|TRBD2
TGCAGCGTTTTTGGGGGACTAGCGGGGGACCAAGAGACCCAGTACTTC
CSVFGGLAGDQETQYF
>-|TRBJ1-1|TRBV7-9|TRBD1
TGTGCCAGCAGCTTACTACCTACCGGGACAGAGGAAGCTTTCTTT
CASSLLPTGTEEAFF
>-|TRBJ2-1|TRBV30|-
TGTGCCTGGAGTGTCTCCCTTTACAATGAGCAGTTCTTC
CAWSVSLYNEQFF
>few|TRBJ2-1|TRBV5-4|TRBD2
TGTGCCAGCAGCTCGGGCGCGGGAGGTTACTACAATGAGCAGTTCTTC
CASSSGAGGYYNEQFF
>-|TRBJ2-2|TRBV19|TRBD1
TGTGCCAGTACCCCGATAGATGGACAGGTGCCCGGGGAGCTGTTTTTT
CASTPIDGQVPGELFF
>many|TRBJ1-1|TRBV5-1|-
TGCGCCAGCAGCTTGGGCAATCAAGCTTTCTTT
CASSLGNQAFF
>many|TRBJ2-7|TRBV19|-
TGTGCCAGTAGTCCCGGACTGTTCTACGAGCAGTACTTC
CASSPGLFYEQYF
>few|TRBJ1-2|TRBV5-8|TRBD1
TGTGCCAGCAGCCCAGCGGACAGGCCTAACTATGGCTACACCTTC
CASSPADRPNYGYTF